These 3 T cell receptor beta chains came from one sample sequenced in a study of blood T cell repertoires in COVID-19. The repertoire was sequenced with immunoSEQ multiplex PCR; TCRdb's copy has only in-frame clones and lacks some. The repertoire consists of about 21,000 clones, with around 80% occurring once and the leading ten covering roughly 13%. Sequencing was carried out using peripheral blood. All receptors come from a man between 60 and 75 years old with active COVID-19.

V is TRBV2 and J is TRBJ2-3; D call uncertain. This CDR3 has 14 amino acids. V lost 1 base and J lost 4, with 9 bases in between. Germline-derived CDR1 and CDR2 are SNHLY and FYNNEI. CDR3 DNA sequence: TGTGCCAGCAGTGAAGGTAATCCGGCAGATACGCAGTATTTT. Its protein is CASSEGNPADTQYF. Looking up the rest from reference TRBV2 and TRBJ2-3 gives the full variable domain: EPEVTQTPSHQVTQMGQEVILRCVPISNHLYFYWYRQILGQKVEFLVSFYNNEISEKSEIFDDQFSVERPDGSNFTLKIRSTKLEDSAMYFCASSEGNPADTQYFGPGTRLTVL.

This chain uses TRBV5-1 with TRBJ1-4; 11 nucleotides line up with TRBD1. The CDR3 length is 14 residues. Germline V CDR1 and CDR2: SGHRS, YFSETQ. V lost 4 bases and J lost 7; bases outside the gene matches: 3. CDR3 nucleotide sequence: TGCGCCAGCAGCCCAGGACAGGGGGCTGAAAAACTGTTTTTT. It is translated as CASSPGQGAEKLFF. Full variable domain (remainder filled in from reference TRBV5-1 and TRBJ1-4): KAGVTQTPRYLIKTRGQQVTLSCSPISGHRSVSWYQQTPGQGLQFLFEYFSETQRNKGNFPGRFSGRQFSNSRSEMNVSTLELGDSALYLCASSPGQGAEKLFFGSGTQLSVL.

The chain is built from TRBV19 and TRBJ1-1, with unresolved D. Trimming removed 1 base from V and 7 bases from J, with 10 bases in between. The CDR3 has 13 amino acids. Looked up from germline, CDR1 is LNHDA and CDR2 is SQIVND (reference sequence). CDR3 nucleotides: TGTGCCAGTAGTATAGGAGTGTTATTTGAAGCTTTCTTT. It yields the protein CASSIGVLFEAFF.